The present TCR beta chain was sequenced within a study of blood T cells in healthy people across ages. A sample-barcoded 5' primer and a J-beta primer mix were used in a second PCR of about 6 to 11 cycles. TCRdb itself ran the 5' RACE reads through MiXCR, one entry per CDR3 protein. The sample has around 780,000 distinct CDR3 sequences; under 30% are singletons. The donors, healthy Caucasians from Russia, were aged roughly 6 to 90. The CDR3 consists of 13 residues. The V gene's germline CDR1 is SEHNR and CDR2 FQNEAQ (reference sequence). Study-wide results and caveats: Roughly linearly, TCR beta diversity per million T cells fell as age increased.

On this clonotype itself: Its antigen is unknown.

This sample also appeared in a second study, on T cells of mothers and their children. That study reports: Sequencing got over 8.5 million TCR beta CDR3 reads from each mother and roughly 3 million from each child. Related and unrelated pairs show TCR recombination output that thymic selection shapes similarly.

This chain connects TRBV7-9 to TRBJ2-1; 9 nucleotides match TRBD2. The DNA end is a closer match to TRBJ2-5, so the J assignment may be wrong. The source is a boy aged 5 to 17 in good health. Sample: blood. CDR3 loop: CASKRGDVETQYF. Here the CDR3 DNA reads TGTGCCAGCAAGCGGGGGGACGTGGAGACCCAGTACTTC.